This T cell receptor beta chain was profiled in a study of CXCR3-negative and CXCR3-positive naive CD8 T cells. Study summary: Collectively, the libraries yielded about 135 million TRB reads in total, at about 1.5 +/- 0.3 million per library. General observations from the study: Memory CD8+ T cell repertoires were far less diverse than both naive subsets.

Researchers prepared the TRB cDNA libraries using 5' RACE with UMI labels. TCRdb re-analyzed the 5' RACE reads; it lists each CDR3 protein once, without DNA. This repertoire comprises about 56,000 distinct CDR3 sequences; its ten largest clones make up 20% to 25%. Every CD8+ T cell subset underwent triplicate sorting at 300,000 cells apiece. Worth noting for this clonotype: Its antigen is unknown.

Germline assignment: CDR1 SGDLS and CDR2 YYNGEE. The CDR3 spans 11 residues. The chain uses TRBV9 and TRBJ2-5. This receptor was obtained from a human donor in good health. Some clones in this sample may be carry-over from other donors' samples. The sequenced material came from memory CD8+ T cells from blood. The CDR3 sequence: CASKFGETQYF.